This paragraph reports one TCR beta chain. Its antigen is unidentified. This sample is part of a study of blood T cells in healthy people across ages. The use of a sample-barcoded 5' primer and a J-beta primer mix characterized a second PCR of roughly 6 to 11 cycles. Individual samples furnished no less than 2.5 million CDR3-containing paired-end reads apiece. Via MiXCR, TCRdb re-called the 5' RACE reads, giving one row per CDR3 protein. The sample holds 1,500,000 or so distinct CDR3 sequences, approximately 59% seen once. This CDR3 contains 17 residues. Germline loops: CDR1 MRHNA, CDR2 SNTAGT. The V and J ends lost 3 bases and 2 bases, in that order; junction bases with no gene match: 11. The study, taken as a whole, reports: Roughly linearly, TCR beta diversity per million T cells fell as age increased.

The source material was blood. This TCR was recovered from a man between 18 and 29 years old in good health. The chain uses TRBV6-4 and TRBJ2-3; 7 positions match TRBD2. CDR3 bases: TGTGCCAGCAGTGATGAAGGGGAGGGTTCCGCCACAGATACGCAGTATTTT. Amino acid sequence: CASSDEGEGSATDTQYF.